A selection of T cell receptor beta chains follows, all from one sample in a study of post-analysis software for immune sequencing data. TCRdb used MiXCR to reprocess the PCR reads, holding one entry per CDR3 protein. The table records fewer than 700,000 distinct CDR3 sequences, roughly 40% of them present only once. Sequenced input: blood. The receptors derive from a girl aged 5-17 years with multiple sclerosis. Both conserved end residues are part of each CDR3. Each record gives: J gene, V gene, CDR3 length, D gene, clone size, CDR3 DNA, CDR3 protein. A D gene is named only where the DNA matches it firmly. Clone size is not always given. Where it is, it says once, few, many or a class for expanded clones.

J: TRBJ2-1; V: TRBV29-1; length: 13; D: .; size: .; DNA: TGCAGCGTTGGGGGCCAGATCTACAATGAGCAGTTCTTC; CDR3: CSVGGQIYNEQFF
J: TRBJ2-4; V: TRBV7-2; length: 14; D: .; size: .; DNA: TGTGCCAGCAGCTTAGGAATAGATGTCGACATTCAGTACTTC; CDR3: CASSLGIDVDIQYF
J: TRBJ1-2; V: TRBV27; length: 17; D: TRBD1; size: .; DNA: TGTGCCAGCAGTTCCAAGCCGGGACAGGGGGCCGCCTATGGCTACACCTTC; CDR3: CASSSKPGQGAAYGYTF
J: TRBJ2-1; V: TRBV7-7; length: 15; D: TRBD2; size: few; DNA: TGTGCTAGCAGCTTAGGTAGCGGGCCGCTTAATGAGCAGTTCTTC; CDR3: CASSLGSGPLNEQFF
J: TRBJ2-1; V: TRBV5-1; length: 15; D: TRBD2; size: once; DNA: TGCGCCAGCAGCTTTAGCGGGCCTGCCTACAATGAGCAGTTCTTC; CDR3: CASSFSGPAYNEQFF
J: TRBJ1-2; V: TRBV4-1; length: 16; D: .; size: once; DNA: TGCGCCAGCGCCCGGCGCTTTACCCACCGTGGGTATGGCTACACCTTC; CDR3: CASARRFTHRGYGYTF
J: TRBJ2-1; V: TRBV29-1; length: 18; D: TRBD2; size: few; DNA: TGCAGCGTTGAAGATCTTGGGGAGGGTAGCGGAATCTTTAATGAGCAGTTCTTC; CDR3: CSVEDLGEGSGIFNEQFF
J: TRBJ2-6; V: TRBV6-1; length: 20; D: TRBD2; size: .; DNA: TGTGCCAGCAGTGGCGGACTAGCGGGGGGTACGACCTCTGGGGCCAACGTCCTGACTTTC; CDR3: CASSGGLAGGTTSGANVLTF
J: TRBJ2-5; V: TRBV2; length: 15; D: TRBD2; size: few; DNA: TGTGCCAGCCTTTATAGCGGGAGAAAGGGAGAGACCCAGTACTTC; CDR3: CASLYSGRKGETQYF
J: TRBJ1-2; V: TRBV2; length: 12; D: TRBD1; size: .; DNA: TGTGCCAGCGGGACAGGGAATGGCGGCTACACCTTC; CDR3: CASGTGNGGYTF
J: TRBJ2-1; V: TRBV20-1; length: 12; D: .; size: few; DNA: TGCAGTGCTAGAGTCGTAGTAGGTGAGCAGTTCTTC; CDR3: CSARVVVGEQFF
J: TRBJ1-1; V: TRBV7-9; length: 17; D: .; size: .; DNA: TGTGCCAGCAGCCGGGGGACACAGTTGGGGGTGAACACTGAAGCTTTCTTT; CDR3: CASSRGTQLGVNTEAFF
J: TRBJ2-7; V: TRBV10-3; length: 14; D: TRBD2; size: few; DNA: TGCGCCATCAGTGTCCGACTAGCGGGAGGCGAGCAGTACTTC; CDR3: CAISVRLAGGEQYF
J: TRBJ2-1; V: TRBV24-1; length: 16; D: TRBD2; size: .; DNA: TGTGCCACCAGTGGAACCAGCGGGAGCTCCTACAATGAGCAGTTCTTC; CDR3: CATSGTSGSSYNEQFF
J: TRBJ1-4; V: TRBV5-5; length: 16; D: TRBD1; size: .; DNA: TGTGCCAGCAGCTTGTTTACAGGGGCCACTAATGAAAAACTGTTTTTT; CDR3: CASSLFTGATNEKLFF
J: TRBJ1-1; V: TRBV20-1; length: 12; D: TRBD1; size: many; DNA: TGCAGCGCCAGACAGGGGAACACTGAAGCTTTCTTT; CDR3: CSARQGNTEAFF
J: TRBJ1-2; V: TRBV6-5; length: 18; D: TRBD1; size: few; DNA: TGTGCCAGCAGTTACTCCACAGGGGGCTTGATTGGGGGATTAGGCTACACCTTC; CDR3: CASSYSTGGLIGGLGYTF
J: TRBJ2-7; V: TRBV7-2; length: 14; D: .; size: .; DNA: TGTGCCAGCAGCTTAGTTCACAGTAAAAGCGAGCAGTACTTC; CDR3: CASSLVHSKSEQYF
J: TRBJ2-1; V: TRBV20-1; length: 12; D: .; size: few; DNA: TGCAGTGCTAGCAAGTCCTACAATGAGCAGTTCTTC; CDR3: CSASKSYNEQFF
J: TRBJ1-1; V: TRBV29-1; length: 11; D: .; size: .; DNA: TGCAGCGCTCGTGACGTGACTGAAGCTTTCTTT; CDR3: CSARDVTEAFF
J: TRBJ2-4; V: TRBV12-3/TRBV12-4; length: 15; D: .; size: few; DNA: TGTGCCAGCAGTTTAGAACTGCTAGCCAAAAACATTCAGTACTTC; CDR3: CASSLELLAKNIQYF
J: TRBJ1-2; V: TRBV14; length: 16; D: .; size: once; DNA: TGTGCCAGCAGCCAGAGAGGAGCAGGGGCTAACTATGGCTGCACCTTC; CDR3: CASSQRGAGANYGCTF
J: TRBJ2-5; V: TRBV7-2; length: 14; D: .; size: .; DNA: TGTGCCAGCAGCCTGAGGCTGGGGGGAGAGACCCAGTACTTC; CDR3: CASSLRLGGETQYF
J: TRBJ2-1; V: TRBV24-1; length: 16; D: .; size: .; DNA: TGTGCCACCAGTGATTTTACCACTACAGGGATCAATGAGCAGTTCTTC; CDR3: CATSDFTTTGINEQFF
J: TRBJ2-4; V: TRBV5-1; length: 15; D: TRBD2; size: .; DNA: TGCGCCAGCAGCACGCAGGCTGGCGGGAGACCAGAGCAGTACTTC; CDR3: CASSTQAGGRPEQYF
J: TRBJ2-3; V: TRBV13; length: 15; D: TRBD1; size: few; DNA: TGTGCCAGCAGCTTAGGGACAGGGAACACAGATACGCAGTATTTT; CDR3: CASSLGTGNTDTQYF
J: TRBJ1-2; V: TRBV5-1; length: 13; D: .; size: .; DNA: TGCGCCAGCAGCTTGGGAAACCAAGGGGGCTACACCTTC; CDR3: CASSLGNQGGYTF
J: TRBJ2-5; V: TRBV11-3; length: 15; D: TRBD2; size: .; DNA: TGTGCCAGCAGCTTAGAGGGACTAGCGGGAGAGACCCAGTACTTC; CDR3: CASSLEGLAGETQYF
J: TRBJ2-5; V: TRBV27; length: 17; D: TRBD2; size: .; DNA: TGTGCCAGCAGTTTAGGGGGACTAGCGGGAGGCCAAGAGACCCAGTACTTC; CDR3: CASSLGGLAGGQETQYF
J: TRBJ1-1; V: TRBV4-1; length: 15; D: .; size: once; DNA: TGCGCCAGCAGCCAGGAACCTCAGTGGAACACTGAAGCTTTCTTT; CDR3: CASSQEPQWNTEAFF
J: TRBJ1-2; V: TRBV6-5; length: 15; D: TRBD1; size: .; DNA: TGTGCCAGCAGTCCCGGGACAGCCCTTGGCTATGGCTACACCTTC; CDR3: CASSPGTALGYGYTF
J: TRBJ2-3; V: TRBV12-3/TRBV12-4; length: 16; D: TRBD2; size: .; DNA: TGTGCCAGTACTTTAGGGCCAGCGGGAGCTAGAGATACGCAGTATTTT; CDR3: CASTLGPAGARDTQYF